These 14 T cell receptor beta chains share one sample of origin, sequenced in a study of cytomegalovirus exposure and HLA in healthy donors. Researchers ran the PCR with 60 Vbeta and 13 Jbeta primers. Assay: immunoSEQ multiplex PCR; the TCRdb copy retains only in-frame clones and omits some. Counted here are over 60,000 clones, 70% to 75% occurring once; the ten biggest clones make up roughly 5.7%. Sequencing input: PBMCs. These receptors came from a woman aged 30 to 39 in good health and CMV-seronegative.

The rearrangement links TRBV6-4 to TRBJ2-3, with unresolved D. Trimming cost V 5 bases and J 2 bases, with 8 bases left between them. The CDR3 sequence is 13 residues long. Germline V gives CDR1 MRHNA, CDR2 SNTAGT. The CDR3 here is CASSQAPTDTQYF. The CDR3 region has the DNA TGTGCCAGCAGTCAGGCCCCCACAGATACGCAGTATTTT.

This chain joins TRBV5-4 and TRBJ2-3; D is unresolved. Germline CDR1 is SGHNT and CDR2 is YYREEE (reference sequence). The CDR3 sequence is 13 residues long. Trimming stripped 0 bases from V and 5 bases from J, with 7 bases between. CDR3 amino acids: CASSLGYGDTQYF. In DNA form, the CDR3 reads TGTGCCAGCAGCTTGGGGTACGGAGATACGCAGTATTTT.

CDR3 nucleotides: TGTGCCAGCAGTCCTAGACAGGGTAGTAATTCACCCCTCCACTTT. This gives the protein CASSPRQGSNSPLHF. The chain links TRBV27 to TRBJ1-6; 7 bases match TRBD1. Losses at the gene ends were 5 bases for V and 6 bases for J; bases not matched to a gene: 7. From germline, CDR1 is MNHEY and CDR2 SMNVEV (reference sequence). The CDR3 spans 15 residues.

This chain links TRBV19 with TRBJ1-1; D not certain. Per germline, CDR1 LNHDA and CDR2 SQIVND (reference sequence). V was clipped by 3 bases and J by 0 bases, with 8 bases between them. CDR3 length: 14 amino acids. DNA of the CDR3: TGTGCCAGTAGTATCGGAGCTATGAACACTGAAGCTTTCTTT. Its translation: CASSIGAMNTEAFF.

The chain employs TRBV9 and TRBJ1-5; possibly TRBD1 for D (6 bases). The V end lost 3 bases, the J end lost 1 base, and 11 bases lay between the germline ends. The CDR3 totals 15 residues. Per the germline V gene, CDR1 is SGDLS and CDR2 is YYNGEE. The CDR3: CASSAGQWSNQPQHF. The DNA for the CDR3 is TGTGCCAGCAGCGCAGGACAGTGGAGCAATCAGCCCCAGCATTTT. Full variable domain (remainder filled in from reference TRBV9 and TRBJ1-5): DSGVTQTPKHLITATGQRVTLRCSPRSGDLSVYWYQQSLDQGLQFLIQYYNGEERAKGNILERFSAQQFPDLHSELNLSSLELGDSALYFCASSAGQWSNQPQHFGDGTRLSIL.

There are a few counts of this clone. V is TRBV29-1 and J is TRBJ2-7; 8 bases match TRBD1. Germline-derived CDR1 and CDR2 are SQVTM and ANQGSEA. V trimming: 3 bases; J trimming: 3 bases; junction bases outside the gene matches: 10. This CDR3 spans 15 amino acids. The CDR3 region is CSVDSGTGLNYEQYF. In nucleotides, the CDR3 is TGCAGCGTTGATTCCGGGACAGGCCTGAACTACGAGCAGTACTTC.

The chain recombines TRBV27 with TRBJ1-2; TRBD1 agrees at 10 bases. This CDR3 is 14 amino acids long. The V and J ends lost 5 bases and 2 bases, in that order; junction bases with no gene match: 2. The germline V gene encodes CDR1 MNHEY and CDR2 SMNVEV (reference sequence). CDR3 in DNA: TGTGCCAGCAGTCTGACAGGGGGCAACTATGGCTACACCTTC. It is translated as CASSLTGGNYGYTF.

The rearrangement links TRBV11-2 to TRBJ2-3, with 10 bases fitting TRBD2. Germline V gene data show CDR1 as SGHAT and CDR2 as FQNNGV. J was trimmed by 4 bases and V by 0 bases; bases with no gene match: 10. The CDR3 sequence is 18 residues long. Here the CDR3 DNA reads TGTGCCAGCAGCTTAGATCGGGCTAGCGGGAGTGCGGCAGATACGCAGTATTTT. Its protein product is CASSLDRASGSAADTQYF.

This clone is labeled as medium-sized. The CDR3 DNA reads as TGCGCCAGCAGCCAAGATCGACTAGCGGGAGGGTCTGGGGCCAACGTCCTGACTTTC. Its protein product is CASSQDRLAGGSGANVLTF. This chain joins TRBV4-3 and TRBJ2-6; the match to TRBD2 covers 14 bases. CDR3 size: 19 residues. With 0 bases clipped from V and 1 base from J, the junction kept 2 bases outside the gene matches. The germline V gene has CDR1 LGHNA and CDR2 YSLEER.

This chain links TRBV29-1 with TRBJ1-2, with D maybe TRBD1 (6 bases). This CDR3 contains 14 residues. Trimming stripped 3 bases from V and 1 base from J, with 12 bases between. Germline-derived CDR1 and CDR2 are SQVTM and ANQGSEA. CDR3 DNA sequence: TGCAGCGTTGACCAGACAGGATATAACTATGGCTACACCTTC. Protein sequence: CSVDQTGYNYGYTF.

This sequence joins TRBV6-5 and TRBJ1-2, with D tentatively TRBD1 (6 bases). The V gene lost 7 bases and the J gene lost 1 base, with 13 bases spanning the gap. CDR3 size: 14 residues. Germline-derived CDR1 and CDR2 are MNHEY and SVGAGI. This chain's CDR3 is CASKQGQSNYGYTF. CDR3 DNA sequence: TGTGCCAGCAAACAGGGCCAGAGTAACTATGGCTACACCTTC.

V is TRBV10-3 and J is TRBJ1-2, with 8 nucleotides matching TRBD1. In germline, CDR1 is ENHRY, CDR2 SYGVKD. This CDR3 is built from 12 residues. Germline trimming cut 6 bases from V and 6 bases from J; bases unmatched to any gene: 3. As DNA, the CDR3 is TGTGCCATCAGAGGACAGGGAGATGGCTACACCTTC. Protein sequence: CAIRGQGDGYTF.

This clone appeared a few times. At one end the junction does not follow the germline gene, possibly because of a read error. CDR3 residues: CASSLATSGRIF. The CDR3 DNA reads TGTGCCAGCAGCTTAGCAACTAGCGGGAGAATCTTC. The chain is built from TRBV7-2 and TRBJ2-1; the match to TRBD2 covers 11 bases. The CDR3 sequence is 12 residues long. The germline CDR1 and CDR2 sequences are SGHTA and FQGNSA. The entire variable domain, with the rest obtained from reference TRBV7-2 and TRBJ2-1, is as follows: GAGVSQSPSNKVTEKGKDVELRCDPISGHTALYWYRQSLGQGLEFLIYFQGNSAPDKSGLPSDRFSAERTGGSVSTLTIQRTQQEDSAVYLCASSLATSGRIFGPGTRLTVL.

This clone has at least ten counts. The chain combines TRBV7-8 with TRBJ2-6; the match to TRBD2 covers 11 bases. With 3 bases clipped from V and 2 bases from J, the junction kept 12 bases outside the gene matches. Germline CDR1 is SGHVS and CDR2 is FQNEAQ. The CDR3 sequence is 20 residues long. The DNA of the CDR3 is TGTGCCAGCAGCTTCATCAGAACGACTAGCGGGAAGGCTGGGGCCAACGTCCTGACTTTC. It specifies CASSFIRTTSGKAGANVLTF.